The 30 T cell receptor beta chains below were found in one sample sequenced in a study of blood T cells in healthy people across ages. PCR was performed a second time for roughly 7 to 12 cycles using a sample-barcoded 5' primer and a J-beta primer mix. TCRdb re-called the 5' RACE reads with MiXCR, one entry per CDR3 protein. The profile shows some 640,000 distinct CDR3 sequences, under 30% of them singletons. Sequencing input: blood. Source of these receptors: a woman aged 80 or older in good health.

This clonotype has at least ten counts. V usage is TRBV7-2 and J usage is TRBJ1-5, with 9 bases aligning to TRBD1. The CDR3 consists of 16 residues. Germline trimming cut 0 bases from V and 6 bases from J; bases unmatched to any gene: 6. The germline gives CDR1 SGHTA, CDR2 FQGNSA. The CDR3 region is CASSLAQGAMSQPQHF. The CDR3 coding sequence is TGTGCCAGCAGCTTAGCACAGGGGGCTATGAGTCAGCCCCAGCATTTT.

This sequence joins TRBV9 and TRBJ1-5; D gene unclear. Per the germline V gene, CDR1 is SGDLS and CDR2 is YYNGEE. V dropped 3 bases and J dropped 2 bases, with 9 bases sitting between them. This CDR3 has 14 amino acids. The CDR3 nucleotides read TGTGCCAGCAGCGAGACGTCTGGCAATCAGCCCCAGCATTTT. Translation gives CASSETSGNQPQHF.

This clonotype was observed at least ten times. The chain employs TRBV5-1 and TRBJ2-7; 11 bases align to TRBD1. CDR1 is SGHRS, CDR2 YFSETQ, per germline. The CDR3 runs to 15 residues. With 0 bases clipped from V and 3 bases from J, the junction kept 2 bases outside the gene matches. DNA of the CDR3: TGCGCCAGCAGCTTGGGAGGGACAGGGGGCTACGAGCAGTACTTC. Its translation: CASSLGGTGGYEQYF.

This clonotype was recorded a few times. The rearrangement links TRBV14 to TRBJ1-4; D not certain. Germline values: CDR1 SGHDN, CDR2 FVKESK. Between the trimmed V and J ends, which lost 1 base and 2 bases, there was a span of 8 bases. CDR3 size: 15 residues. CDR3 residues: CASSQGLGTNEKLFF. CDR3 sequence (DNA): TGTGCCAGCAGCCAAGGATTGGGGACTAATGAAAAACTGTTTTTT.

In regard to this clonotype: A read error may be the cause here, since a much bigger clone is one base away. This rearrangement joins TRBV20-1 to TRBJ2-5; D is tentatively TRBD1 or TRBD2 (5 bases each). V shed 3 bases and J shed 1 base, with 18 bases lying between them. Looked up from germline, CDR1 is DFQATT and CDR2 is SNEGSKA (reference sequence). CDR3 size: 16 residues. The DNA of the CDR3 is TGCAGTGCTAGGGACCTTCGGGGCGGCCTCCAAGAGACCCAGTACTTC. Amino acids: CSARDLRGGLQETQYF.

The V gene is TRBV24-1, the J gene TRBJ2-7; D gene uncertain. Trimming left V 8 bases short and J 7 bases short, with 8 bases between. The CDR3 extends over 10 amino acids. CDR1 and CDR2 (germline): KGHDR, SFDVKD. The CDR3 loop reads CATTELEQYF. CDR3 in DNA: TGTGCCACCACCGAGTTGGAGCAGTACTTC.

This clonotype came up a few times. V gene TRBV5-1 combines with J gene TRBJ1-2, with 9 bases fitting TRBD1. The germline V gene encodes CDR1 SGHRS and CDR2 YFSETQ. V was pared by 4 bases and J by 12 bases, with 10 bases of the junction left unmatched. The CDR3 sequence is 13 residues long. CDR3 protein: CASSPDRGGGHTF. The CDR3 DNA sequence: TGCGCCAGCAGCCCGGACAGGGGTGGCGGCCACACCTTC.

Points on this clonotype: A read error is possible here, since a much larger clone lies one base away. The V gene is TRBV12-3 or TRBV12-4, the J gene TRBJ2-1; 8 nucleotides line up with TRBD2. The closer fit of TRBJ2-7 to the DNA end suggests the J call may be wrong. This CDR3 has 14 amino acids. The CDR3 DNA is TGTGCCAGCAGCCTACTAGCGGCATACAATGAGCAGTACTTC. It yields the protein CASSLLAAYNEQYF.

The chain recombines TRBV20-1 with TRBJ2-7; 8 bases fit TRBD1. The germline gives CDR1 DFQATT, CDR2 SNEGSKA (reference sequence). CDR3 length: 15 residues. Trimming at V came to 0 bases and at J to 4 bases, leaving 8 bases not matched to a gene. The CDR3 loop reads CSAREKDRGLYEQYF. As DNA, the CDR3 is TGCAGTGCTAGAGAAAAAGACAGGGGACTTTACGAGCAGTACTTC.

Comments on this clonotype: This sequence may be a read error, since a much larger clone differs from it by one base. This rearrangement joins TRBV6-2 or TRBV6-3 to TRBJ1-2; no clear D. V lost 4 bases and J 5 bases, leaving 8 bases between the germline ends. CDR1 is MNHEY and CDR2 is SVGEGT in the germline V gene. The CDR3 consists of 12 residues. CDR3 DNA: TGTGCCAGCAGTTGTGAGGCGTATGGCTACACCTTC. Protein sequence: CASSCEAYGYTF.

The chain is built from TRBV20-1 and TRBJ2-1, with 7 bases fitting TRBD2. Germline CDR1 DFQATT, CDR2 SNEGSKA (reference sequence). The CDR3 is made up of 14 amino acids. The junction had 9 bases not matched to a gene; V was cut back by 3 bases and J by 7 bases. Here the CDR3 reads CSARGPRGVNEQFF. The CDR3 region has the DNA TGCAGTGCTAGGGGCCCTCGGGGGGTGAATGAGCAGTTCTTC.

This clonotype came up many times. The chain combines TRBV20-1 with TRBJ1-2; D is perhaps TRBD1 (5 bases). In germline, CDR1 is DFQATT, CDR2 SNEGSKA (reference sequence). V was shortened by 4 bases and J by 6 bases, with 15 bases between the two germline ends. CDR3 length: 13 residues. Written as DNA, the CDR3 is TGCAGTGCTACCCGGGGGAGTCGGGATGGCTACACCTTC. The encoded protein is CSATRGSRDGYTF.

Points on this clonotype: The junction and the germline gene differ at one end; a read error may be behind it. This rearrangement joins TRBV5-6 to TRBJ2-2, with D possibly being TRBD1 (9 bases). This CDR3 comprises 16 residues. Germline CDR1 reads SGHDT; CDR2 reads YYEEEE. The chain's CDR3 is CASKKRGTGNSGELFF. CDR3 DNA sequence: TGTGCCAGCAAGAAGCGGGGGACAGGGAACTCCGGGGAGCTGTTTTTT.

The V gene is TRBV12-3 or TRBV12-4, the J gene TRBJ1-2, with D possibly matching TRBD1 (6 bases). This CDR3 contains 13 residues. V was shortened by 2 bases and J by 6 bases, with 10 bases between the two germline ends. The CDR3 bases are TGTGCCAGCAGTTTACAGGGGAGGCATGGCTACACCTTC. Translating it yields CASSLQGRHGYTF.

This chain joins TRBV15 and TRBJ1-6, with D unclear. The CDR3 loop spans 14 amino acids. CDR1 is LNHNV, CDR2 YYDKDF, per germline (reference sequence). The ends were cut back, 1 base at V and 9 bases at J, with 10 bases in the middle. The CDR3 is CATSRGGSPSPLHF. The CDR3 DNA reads TGTGCCACCAGCAGAGGTGGGTCCCCTTCACCCCTCCACTTT.

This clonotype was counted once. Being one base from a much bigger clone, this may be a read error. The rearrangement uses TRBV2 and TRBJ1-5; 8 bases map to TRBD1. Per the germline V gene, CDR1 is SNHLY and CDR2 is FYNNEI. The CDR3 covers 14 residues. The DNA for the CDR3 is TGTGCCAGCAATGACAGGGGAAGCAAACAGCCCCAGCATTTT. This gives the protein CASNDRGSKQPQHF.

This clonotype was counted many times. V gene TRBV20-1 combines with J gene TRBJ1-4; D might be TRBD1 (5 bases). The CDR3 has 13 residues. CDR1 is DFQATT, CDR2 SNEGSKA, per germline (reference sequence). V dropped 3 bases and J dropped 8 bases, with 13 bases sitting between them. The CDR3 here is CSASIGVEEKLFF. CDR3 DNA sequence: TGCAGTGCTAGCATAGGGGTTGAGGAAAAACTGTTTTTT.

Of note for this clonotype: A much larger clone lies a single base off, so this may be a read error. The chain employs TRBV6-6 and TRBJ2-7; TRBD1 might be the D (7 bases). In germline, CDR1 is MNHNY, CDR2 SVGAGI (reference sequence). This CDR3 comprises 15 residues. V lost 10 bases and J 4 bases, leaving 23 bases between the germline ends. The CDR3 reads CANSSPTGRKYEQYF. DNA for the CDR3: TGTGCCAACAGCTCTCCGACAGGGAGGAAGTACGAGCAGTACTTC.

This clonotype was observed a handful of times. The CDR3 nucleotides are TGTGCCAGCAGTGTGACAGATAGCAATCAGCCCCAGCATTTT. As protein: CASSVTDSNQPQHF. The chain recombines TRBV28 with TRBJ1-5; the D gene is possibly TRBD1 (5 bases). Germline V gene lookup returns CDR1 MDHEN and CDR2 SYDVKM. Between the trimmed V and J ends, which lost 5 bases and 0 bases, there was a span of 8 bases. This CDR3 spans 14 amino acids. Full variable domain (outside the CDR3, taken from reference TRBV28 and TRBJ1-5): DVKVTQSSRYLVKRTGEKVFLECVQDMDHENMFWYRQDPGLGLRLIYFSYDVKMKEKGDIPEGYSVSREKKERFSLILESASTNQTSMYLCASSVTDSNQPQHFGDGTRLSIL.

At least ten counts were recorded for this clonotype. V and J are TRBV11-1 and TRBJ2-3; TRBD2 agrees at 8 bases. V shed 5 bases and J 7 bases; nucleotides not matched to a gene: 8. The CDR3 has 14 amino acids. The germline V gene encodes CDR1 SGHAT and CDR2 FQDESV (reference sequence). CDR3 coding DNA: TGTGCCAGCAGCCCGGGGGGGCTATGGAATACGCAGTATTTT. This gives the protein CASSPGGLWNTQYF.

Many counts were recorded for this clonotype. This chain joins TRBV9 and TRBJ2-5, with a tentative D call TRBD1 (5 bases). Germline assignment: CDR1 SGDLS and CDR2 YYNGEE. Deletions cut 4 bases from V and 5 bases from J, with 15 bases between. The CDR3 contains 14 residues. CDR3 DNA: TGTGCCAGCAGCCCGACAGAGTTTGGGGAGACCCAGTACTTC. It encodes CASSPTEFGETQYF.

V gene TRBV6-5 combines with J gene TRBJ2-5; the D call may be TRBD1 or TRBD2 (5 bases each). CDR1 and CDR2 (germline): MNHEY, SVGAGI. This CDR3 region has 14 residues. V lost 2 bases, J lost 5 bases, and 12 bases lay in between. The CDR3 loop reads CASSYVWGRETQYF. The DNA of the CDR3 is TGTGCCAGCAGTTACGTCTGGGGACGGGAGACCCAGTACTTC.

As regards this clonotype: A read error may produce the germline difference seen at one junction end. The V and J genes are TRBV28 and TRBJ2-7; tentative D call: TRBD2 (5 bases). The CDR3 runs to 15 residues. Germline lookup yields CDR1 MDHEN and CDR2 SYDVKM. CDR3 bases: TGCGCCAGCAGTTTATGGAGGCCTAAGGGCTACGAGCAGTACTTC. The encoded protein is CASSLWRPKGYEQYF.

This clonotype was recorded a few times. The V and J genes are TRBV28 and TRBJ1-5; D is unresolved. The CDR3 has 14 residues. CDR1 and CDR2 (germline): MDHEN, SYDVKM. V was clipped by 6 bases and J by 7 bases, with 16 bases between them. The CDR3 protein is CASSRQAGGQPQHF. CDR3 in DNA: TGTGCCAGCAGCCGCCAGGCAGGCGGACAGCCCCAGCATTTT.

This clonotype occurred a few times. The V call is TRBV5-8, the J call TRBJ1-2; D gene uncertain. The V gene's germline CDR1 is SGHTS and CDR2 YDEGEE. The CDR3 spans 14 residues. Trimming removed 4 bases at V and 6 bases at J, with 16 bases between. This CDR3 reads CASSGLVRDDGYTF. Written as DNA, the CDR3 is TGTGCCAGCAGCGGACTTGTACGCGACGATGGCTACACCTTC. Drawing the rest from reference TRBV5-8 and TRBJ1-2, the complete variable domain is EAGVTQSPTHLIKTRGQQATLRCSPISGHTSVYWYQQALGLGLQFLLWYDEGEERNRGNFPPRFSGRQFPNYSSELNVNALELEDSALYLCASSGLVRDDGYTFGSGTRLTVV.

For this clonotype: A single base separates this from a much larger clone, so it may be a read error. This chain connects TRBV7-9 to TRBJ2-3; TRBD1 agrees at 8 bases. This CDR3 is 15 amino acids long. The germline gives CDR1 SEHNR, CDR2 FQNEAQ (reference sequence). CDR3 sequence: CTSSSGTGVKDTQYF. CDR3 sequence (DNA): TGTACCAGCAGCTCCGGGACAGGTGTAAAAGATACGCAGTATTTT.

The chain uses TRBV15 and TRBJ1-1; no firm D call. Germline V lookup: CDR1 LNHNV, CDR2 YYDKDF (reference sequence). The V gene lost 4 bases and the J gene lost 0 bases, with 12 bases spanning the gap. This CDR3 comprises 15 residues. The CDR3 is CATSTGRTLNTEAFF. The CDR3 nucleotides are TGTGCCACCAGCACCGGACGGACCTTGAACACTGAAGCTTTCTTT. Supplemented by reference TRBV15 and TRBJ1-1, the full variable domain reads DAMVIQNPRYQVTQFGKPVTLSCSQTLNHNVMYWYQQKSSQAPKLLFHYYDKDFNNEADTPDNFQSRRPNTSFCFLDIRSPGLGDTAMYLCATSTGRTLNTEAFFGQGTRLTVV.

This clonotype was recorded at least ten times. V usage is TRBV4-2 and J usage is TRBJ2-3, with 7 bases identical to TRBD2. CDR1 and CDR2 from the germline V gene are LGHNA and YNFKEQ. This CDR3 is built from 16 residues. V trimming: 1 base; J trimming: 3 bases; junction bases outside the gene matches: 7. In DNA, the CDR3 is TGTGCCAGCAGCCAAGGTGGGGCGGGGGTGACAGATACGCAGTATTTT. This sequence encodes CASSQGGAGVTDTQYF.

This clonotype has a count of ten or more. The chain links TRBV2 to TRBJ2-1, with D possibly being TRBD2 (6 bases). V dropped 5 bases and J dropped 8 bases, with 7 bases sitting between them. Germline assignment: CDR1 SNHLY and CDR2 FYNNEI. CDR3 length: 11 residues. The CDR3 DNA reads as TGTGCCAGCAGTCGGAGGGATGAGCAGTTCTTC. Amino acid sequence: CASSRRDEQFF.

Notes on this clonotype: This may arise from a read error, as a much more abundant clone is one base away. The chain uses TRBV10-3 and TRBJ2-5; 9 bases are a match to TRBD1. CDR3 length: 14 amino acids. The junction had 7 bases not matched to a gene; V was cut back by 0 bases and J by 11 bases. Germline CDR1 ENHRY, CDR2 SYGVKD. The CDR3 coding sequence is TGTGCCATCAGTGAGTCGACAGGGGGGAATGAGCAGTACTTC. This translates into CAISESTGGNEQYF.